The clone carrying this T cell receptor beta chain appeared a few times. What it binds is unknown. Sorted populations were all over 98% pure. The whole isolated RNA underwent reverse transcription, so sequencing captured expressed TCRB transcripts. TCRdb keeps only in-frame clones here, not all; method: immunoSEQ multiplex PCR. This repertoire shows 500,000 to 800,000 clones, 9.5% to 15% found once; its top ten account for more than 0.1%. The sample belongs to a study of beta chain features in type 1 diabetes. Study at large: Healthy donors and patients showed comparable age, gender and cell yields. Examination of sorted cells across all samples involved approximately 100,000,000 cells.

Study results and caveats: Moderate yet significant TCRB CDR3 shortening was seen in Type 1 diabetes patients in all four CD4+ subsets. The analysis here could not establish whether HLA type shapes TCRB rearrangement.

This receptor was taken from a man aged 25-45 years with type 1 diabetes. Specimen: naive CD4+ T cells from blood.

The CDR3 DNA sequence: TGTGCCAGCAGCAACACAGGGTGGAGCAATCAGCCCCAGCATTTT. Its protein is CASSNTGWSNQPQHF. J is TRBJ1-5 and V is TRBV21-1; TRBD1 is the table's D call and was not checked against the DNA. TRBV21-1 is noted as a pseudogene. This CDR3 has 15 residues.